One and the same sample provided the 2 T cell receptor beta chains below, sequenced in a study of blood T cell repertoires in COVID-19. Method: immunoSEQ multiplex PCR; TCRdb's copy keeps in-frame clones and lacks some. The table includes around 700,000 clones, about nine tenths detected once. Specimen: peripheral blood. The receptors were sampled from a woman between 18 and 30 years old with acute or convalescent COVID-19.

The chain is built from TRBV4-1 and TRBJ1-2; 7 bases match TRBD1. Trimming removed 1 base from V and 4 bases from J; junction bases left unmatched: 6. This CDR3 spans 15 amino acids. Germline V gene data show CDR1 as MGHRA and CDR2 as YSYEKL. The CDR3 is CASSQVWDRAYGYTF. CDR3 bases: TGCGCCAGCAGCCAAGTATGGGACAGAGCCTATGGCTACACCTTC.

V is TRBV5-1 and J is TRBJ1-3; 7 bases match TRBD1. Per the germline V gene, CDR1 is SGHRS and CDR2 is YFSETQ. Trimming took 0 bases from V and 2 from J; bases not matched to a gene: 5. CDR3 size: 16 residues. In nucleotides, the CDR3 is TGCGCCAGCAGCTTGGGAAGGGGACAGCCTGGAAACACCATATATTTT. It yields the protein CASSLGRGQPGNTIYF.